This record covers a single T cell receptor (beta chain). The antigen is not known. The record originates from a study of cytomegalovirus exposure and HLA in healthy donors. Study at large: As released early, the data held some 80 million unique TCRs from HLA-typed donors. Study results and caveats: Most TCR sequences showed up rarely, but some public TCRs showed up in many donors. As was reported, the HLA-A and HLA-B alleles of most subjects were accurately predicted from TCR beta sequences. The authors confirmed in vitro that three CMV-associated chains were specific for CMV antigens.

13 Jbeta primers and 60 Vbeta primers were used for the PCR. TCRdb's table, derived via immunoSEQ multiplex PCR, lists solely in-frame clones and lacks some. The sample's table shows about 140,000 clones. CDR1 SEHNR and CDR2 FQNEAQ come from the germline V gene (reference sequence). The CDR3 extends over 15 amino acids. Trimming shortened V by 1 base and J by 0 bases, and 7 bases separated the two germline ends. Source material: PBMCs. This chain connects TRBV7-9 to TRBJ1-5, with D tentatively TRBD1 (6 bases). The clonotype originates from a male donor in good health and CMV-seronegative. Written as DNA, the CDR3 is TGTGCCAGCAGCTTAGGGGACAATAGCAATCAGCCCCAGCATTTT. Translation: CASSLGDNSNQPQHF.